This T cell receptor beta chain was identified in a study of blood T cell repertoires in COVID-19. Trimming stripped 4 bases from V and 4 bases from J, with 15 bases between. In germline, CDR1 is SGDLS, CDR2 YYNGEE. This CDR3 contains 15 residues. Method: immunoSEQ multiplex PCR; TCRdb's copy keeps in-frame clones and lacks some. The table includes 45,000 to 50,000 clones, 65% to 85% detected once. The sequenced sample was peripheral blood. V and J are TRBV9 and TRBJ1-3; D is perhaps TRBD1 (6 bases). This receptor was taken from a man older than 75 in a cohort sampled during active COVID-19. The CDR3: CASSIDTGSGNTIYF. The CDR3 nucleotides are TGTGCCAGCAGCATCGACACAGGGTCAGGAAACACCATATATTTT.